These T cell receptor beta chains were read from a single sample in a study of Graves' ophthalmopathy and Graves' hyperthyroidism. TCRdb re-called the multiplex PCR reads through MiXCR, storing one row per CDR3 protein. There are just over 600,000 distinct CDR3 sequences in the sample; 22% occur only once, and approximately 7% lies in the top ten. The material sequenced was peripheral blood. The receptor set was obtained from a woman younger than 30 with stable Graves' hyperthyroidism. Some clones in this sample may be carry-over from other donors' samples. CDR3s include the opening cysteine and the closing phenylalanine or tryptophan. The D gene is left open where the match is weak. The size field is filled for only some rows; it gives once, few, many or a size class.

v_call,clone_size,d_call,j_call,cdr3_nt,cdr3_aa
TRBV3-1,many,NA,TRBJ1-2,TGTGCCAGCAGCCAAGATCCGGCCCTTAACTATGGCTACACCTTC,CASSQDPALNYGYTF
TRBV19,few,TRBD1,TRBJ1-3,TGTGCCAGTAGTCGACTCGAAACGACAGGGGGCAACGGTGGAAACACCATATATTTT,CASSRLETTGGNGGNTIYF
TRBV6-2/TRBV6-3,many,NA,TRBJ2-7,TGTGCCAGCAGTTACTGGAGCCCGGGACCACTGGTCGAGCAGTACTTC,CASSYWSPGPLVEQYF
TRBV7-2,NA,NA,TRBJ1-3,TGTGCCAGCAGCCCTACTCCAGGCTCTGGAAACACCATATATTTT,CASSPTPGSGNTIYF
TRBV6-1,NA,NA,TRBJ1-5,TGTGCCAGCACGATGGGGGAGAATCAGCCCCAGCATTTT,CASTMGENQPQHF
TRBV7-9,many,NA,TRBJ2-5,TGTGCCAGCAGCTTAAACCAGGGACTAGAGACCCAGTACTTC,CASSLNQGLETQYF
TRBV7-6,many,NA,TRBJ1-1,TGTGCCAGCAGCTCATTTCCCCCTTCGAGACCGAACACTGAAGCTTTCTTT,CASSSFPPSRPNTEAFF
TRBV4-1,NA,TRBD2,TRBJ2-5,TGCGCCAGCAGCCAAAGGGGGCAGCGGGGGGTCGCAGAGACCCAGTACTTC,CASSQRGQRGVAETQYF
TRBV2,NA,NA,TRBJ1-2,TGTGCCAGCAGCGGGACGGTGGGCTATGGCTACACCTTC,CASSGTVGYGYTF
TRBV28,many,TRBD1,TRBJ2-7,TGTGCCAGCAGTGCCCAGGGACAGGCCCTCGCCTACGAGCAGTACTTC,CASSAQGQALAYEQYF
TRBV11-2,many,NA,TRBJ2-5,TGTGCCAGCAGCTTAGATCAGGGTCTGGGAGAGACCCAGTACTTC,CASSLDQGLGETQYF
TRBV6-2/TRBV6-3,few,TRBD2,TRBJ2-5,TGTGCCAGCAGTTACGCAGCTAGCGGACTCCAAGAGACCCAGTACTTC,CASSYAASGLQETQYF
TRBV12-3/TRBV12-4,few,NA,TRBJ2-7,TGTGCCAGCAGTTTACAGCGTGACTCCTACGAGCAGTACTTC,CASSLQRDSYEQYF
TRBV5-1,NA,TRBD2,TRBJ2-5,TGCGCCAGCAGCTTGGATGGCGGGGGGGTCGTAAAGACCCAGTACTTC,CASSLDGGGVVKTQYF
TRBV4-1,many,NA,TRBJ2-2,TGCGCCAGCAGCGACCATAAGGGCCCCGGGGAGCTGTTTTTT,CASSDHKGPGELFF
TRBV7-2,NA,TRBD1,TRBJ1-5,TGTGCCAGCAGCTTAATGGGGACAGACAATCAGCCCCAGCATTTT,CASSLMGTDNQPQHF
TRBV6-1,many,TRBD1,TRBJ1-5,TGTGCCAGCAGCAGCGACAGGGGTAGCAATCAGCCCCAGCATTTT,CASSSDRGSNQPQHF
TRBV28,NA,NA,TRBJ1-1,TGTGCCAGCAGGCCGCTACAGGTTATGAACACTGAAGCTTTCTTT,CASRPLQVMNTEAFF
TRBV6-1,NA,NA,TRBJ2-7,TGTGCCAGCACAGGGTTGAACGTGGAGCAGTACTTC,CASTGLNVEQYF
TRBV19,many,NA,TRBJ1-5,TGTGCCAGTAGTATAGATAGAGAGGGGCATCAGCCCCAGCATTTT,CASSIDREGHQPQHF
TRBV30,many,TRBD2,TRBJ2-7,TGTGCCTGGAGAAGCGGGGTGGCGCAGTACTTC,CAWRSGVAQYF
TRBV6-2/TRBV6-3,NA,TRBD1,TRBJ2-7,TGTGCCAGCAGTTATGAGACAGGGGGCTACGAGCAGTACTTC,CASSYETGGYEQYF
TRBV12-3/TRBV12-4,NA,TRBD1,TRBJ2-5,TGTGCCAGCAGCGTGACAGGGCAAAGGACCCAGTACTTC,CASSVTGQRTQYF
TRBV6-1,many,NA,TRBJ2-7,TGTGCCAGCAGCGTGACGTATGCCTACGAGCAGTACTTC,CASSVTYAYEQYF
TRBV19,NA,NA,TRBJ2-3,TGTGCCAGTAGTGCCGCCGGGACTAGCACAGATACGCAGTATTTT,CASSAAGTSTDTQYF
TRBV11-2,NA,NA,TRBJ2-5,TGTGCCAGCAGCTTTAGTTCAAAAGCGACAGGACCCCAAGAGACCCAGTACTTC,CASSFSSKATGPQETQYF
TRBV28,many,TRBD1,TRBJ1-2,TGTGCCAGCAGTTTGGACAGGGGGCAACGAGGTGGTGGCTACACCTTC,CASSLDRGQRGGGYTF
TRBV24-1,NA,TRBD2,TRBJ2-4,TGTGCCACCGGGGACGCGGGGAGGGAGGATGACATTCAGTACTTC,CATGDAGREDDIQYF
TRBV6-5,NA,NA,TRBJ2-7,TGTGCCAGCAGTTACTCGAGACAGCACTACGAGCAGTACTTC,CASSYSRQHYEQYF
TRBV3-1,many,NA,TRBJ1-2,TGTGCCAGCCGGCCCGACTCGAGTGGGGGCTACACCTTC,CASRPDSSGGYTF
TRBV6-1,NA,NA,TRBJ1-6,TGTGCCAGCAGTGAACGGGGGGGACAATCACCCCTCCACTTT,CASSERGGQSPLHF
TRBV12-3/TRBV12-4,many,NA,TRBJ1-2,TGTGCCAGCAGGATAGGACAGACGTATGGCTACACCTTC,CASRIGQTYGYTF
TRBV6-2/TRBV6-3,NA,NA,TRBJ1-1,TGTGCCAGCAGTTACGAACCCCCCACAGGGAACACTGAAGCTTTCTTT,CASSYEPPTGNTEAFF
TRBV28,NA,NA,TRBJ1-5,TGTGCCAGCAGTTTATCCACTATGGGGAATCAGCCCCAGCATTTT,CASSLSTMGNQPQHF
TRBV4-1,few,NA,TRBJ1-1,TGCGCCAGCAGCCGCGAGGACTTAAGACAAGGCACTGAAGCTTTCTTT,CASSREDLRQGTEAFF
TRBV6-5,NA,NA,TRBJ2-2,TGTGCCAGCAGTTACTCGGGCAGTGACACCGGGGAGCTGTTTTTT,CASSYSGSDTGELFF
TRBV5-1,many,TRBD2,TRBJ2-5,TGCGCCAGCAGCCGAGCGGGAGCCCAAGAGACCCAGTACTTC,CASSRAGAQETQYF
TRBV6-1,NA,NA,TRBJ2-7,TGTGCCAGCCAAGGGGTTACCTACGAGCAGTACTTC,CASQGVTYEQYF